The entry below describes one T cell receptor beta chain. The V segment lost 8 bases and the J segment 4 bases; nucleotides outside the gene matches: 8. The CDR3 length is 13 residues. Germline CDR1 is SQVTM and CDR2 is ANQGSEA. This sample is drawn from a study of blood T cell repertoires in COVID-19. Per the authors' pipeline: Researchers report that nucleated cell counts were estimated from reference gene primer amplification. Sequencing was performed with immunoSEQ multiplex PCR; in TCRdb, only in-frame clones are kept and a portion is missing. That table is the source of V, J and clone size, and D and trimming were worked out from the DNA. The repertoire holds fewer than 350,000 clones, 88% seen once, with 2% to 2.5% in the top ten.

The receptor was isolated from a woman in her sixties in a cohort exposed to, infected with or recovered from COVID-19 (not recorded which). The J gene is TRBJ2-1, the V gene TRBV29-1; TRBD2 agrees at 7 bases. Sequenced: PBMCs or T cells enriched from blood (not recorded which). The CDR3 DNA reads as TGCAGCTATAGCGGGCAGGCTTACAATGAGCAGTTCTTC. It translates to CSYSGQAYNEQFF.